This T cell receptor (beta chain) is from a study of response to subunit inactivated influenza vaccine. This clonotype has more than one count but fewer than ten. The antigen remains undetermined. Via MiXCR, TCRdb re-called the RT-PCR reads, giving one row per CDR3 protein. The sample consists of about 780,000 distinct CDR3 sequences, approximately 17% of them appearing once. CDR3 length equals 15 residues. Germline CDR1 and CDR2: KGHDR and SFDVKD. Unmatched junction bases numbered 4, after V lost 4 bases and J lost 3 bases. The study, taken as a whole, reports: The authors offered the suggestion that each seasonal influenza vaccination recruits few new T cells.

This chain uses TRBV24-1 with TRBJ2-2, with 7 bases lining up with TRBD2. This sequence originates from a man aged 45 to 65 who received an inactivated influenza vaccine. The material sequenced was PBMCs from blood, taken 5 days after vaccination. Written as DNA, the CDR3 is TGTGCCACCAGTGAGTGGGCGGGGGACACCGGGGAGCTGTTTTTT. It translates to CATSEWAGDTGELFF.